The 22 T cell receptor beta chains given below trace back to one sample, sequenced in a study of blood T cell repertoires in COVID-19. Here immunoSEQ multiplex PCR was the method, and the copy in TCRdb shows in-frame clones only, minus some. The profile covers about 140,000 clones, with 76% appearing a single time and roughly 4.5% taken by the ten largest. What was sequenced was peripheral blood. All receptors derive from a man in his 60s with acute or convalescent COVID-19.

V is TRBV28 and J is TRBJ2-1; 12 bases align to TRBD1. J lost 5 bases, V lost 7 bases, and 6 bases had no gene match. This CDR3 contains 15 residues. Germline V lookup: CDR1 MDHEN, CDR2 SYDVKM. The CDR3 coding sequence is TGTGCCAGCACCCCTGGGACAGGGGGCCACAATGAGCAGTTCTTC. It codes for CASTPGTGGHNEQFF.

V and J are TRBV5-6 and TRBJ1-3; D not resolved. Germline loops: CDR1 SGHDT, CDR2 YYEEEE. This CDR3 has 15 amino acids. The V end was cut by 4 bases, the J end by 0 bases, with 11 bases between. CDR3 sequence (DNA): TGTGCCAGCAGCCTGTCCCCAGACTCTGGAAACACCATATATTTT. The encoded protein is CASSLSPDSGNTIYF.

The chain's CDR3 is CASSLPGLPGDEQFF. The DNA of the CDR3 is TGTGCCAGCAGCCTTCCGGGACTGCCCGGGGATGAGCAGTTCTTC. J is TRBJ2-1 and V is TRBV3-1 (or the pseudogene TRBV3-2); D might be TRBD2 (6 bases). Deletions cut 4 bases from V and 8 bases from J, with 18 bases between. This CDR3 has 15 residues. Germline V gives CDR1 LGHDT, CDR2 YNNKEL (reference sequence).

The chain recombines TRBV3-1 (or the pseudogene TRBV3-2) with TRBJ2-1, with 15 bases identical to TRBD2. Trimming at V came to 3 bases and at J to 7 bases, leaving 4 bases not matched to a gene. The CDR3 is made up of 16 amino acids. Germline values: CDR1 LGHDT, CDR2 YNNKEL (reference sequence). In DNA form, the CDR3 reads TGTGCCAGCAGCCATGTGGGGACTAGCGGGAGGAATGAGCAGTTCTTC. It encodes CASSHVGTSGRNEQFF.

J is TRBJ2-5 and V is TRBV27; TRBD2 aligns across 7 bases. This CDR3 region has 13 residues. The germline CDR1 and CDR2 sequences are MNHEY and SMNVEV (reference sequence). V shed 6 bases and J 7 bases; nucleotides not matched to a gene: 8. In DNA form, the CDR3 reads TGTGCCAGCAGCCTCGGACTAGTGGGGACCCAGTACTTC. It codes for CASSLGLVGTQYF.

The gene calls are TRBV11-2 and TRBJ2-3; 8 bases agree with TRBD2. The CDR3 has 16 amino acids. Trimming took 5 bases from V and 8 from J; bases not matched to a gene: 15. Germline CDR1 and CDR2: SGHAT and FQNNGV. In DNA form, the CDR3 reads TGTGCCAGCAGCCCCTACGGGAGGGCATCAGATACTACGCAGTATTTT. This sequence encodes CASSPYGRASDTTQYF.

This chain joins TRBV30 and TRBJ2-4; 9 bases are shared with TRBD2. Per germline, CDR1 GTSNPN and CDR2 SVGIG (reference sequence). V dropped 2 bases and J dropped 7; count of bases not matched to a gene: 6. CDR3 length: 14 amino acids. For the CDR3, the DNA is TGTGCCTGGAGTTGGGCGGGAGGGCGGAACATTCAGTACTTC. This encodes CAWSWAGGRNIQYF.

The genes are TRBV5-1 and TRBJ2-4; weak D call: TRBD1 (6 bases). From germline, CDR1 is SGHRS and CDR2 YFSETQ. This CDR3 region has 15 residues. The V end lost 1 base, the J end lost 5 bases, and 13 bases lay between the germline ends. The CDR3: CASSLYGQMENIQYF. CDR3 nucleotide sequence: TGCGCCAGCAGCTTGTACGGACAGATGGAAAACATTCAGTACTTC. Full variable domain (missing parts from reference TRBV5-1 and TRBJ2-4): KAGVTQTPRYLIKTRGQQVTLSCSPISGHRSVSWYQQTPGQGLQFLFEYFSETQRNKGNFPGRFSGRQFSNSRSEMNVSTLELGDSALYLCASSLYGQMENIQYFGAGTRLSVL.

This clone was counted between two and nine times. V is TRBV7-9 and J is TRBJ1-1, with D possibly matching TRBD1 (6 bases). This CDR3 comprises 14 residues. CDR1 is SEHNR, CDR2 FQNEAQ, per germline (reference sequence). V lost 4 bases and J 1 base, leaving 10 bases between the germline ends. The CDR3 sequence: CASSWRGGNTEAFF. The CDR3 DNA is TGTGCCAGCAGCTGGAGGGGGGGGAACACTGAAGCTTTCTTT.

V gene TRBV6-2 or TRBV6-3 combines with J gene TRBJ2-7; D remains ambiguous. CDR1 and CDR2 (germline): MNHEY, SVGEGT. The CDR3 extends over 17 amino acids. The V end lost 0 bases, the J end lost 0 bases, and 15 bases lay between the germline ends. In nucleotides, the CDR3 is TGTGCCAGCAGTTACTCACCGATACGGGTAAGCTCCTACGAGCAGTACTTC. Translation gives CASSYSPIRVSSYEQYF.

Here the CDR3 reads CASKKDVWASGNTIYF. As DNA, the CDR3 is TGTGCCAGCAAAAAAGACGTGTGGGCTTCTGGAAACACCATATATTTT. The V call is TRBV2, the J call TRBJ1-3; the D is unclear. The germline V and J ends were trimmed by 7 bases and 1 base, with 17 bases remaining between them. CDR1 and CDR2 from the germline V gene are SNHLY and FYNNEI. CDR3 length: 16 residues.

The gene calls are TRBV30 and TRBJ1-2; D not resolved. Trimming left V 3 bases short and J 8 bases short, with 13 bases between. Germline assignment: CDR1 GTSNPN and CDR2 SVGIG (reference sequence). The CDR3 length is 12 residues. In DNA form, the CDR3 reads TGTGCCTGGAGAGCGGCCTTCGGAGGCTACACCTTC. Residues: CAWRAAFGGYTF.

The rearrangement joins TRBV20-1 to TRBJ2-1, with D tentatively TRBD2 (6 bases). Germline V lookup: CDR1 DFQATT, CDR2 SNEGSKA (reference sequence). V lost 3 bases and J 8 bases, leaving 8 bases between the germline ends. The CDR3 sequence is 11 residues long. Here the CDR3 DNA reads TGCAGTGCTAGGGGCGGGGATGAGCAGTTCTTC. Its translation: CSARGGDEQFF.

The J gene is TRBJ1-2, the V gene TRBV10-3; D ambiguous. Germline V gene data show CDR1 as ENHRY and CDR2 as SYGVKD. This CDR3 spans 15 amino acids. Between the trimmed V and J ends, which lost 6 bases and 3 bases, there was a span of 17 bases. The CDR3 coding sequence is TGTGCCATCAGCGAGCAGGTTGGGCCGGACTATGGCTACACCTTC. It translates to CAISEQVGPDYGYTF.

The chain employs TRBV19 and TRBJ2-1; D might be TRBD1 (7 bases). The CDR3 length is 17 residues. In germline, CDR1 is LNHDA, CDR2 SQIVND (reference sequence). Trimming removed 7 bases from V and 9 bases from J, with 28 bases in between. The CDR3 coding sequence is TGTGCCAGTACAGGACAGGCCGGGACTGCCTCCGCGGGTGAGCAGTTCTTC. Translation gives CASTGQAGTASAGEQFF.

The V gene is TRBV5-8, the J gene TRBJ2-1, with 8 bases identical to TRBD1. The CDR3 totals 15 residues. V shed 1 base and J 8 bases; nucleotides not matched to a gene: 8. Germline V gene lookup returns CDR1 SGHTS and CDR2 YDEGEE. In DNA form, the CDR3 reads TGTGCCAGCAGCTTGCCGGGACAGGTTGGAGATGAGCAGTTCTTC. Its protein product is CASSLPGQVGDEQFF.

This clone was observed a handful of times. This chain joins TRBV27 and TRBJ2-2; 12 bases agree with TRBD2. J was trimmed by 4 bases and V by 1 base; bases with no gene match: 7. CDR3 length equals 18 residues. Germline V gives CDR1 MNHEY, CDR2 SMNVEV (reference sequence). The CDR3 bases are TGTGCCAGCAGTTTATTACTAGCGGGAGGTCAAGGCACCGGGGAGCTGTTTTTT. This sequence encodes CASSLLLAGGQGTGELFF.

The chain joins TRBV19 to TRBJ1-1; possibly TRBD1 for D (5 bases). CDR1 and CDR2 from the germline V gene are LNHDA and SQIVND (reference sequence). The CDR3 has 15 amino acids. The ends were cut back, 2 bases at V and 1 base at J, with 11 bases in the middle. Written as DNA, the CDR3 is TGTGCCAGTAGTATATTTTTGGGGCAGAACACTGAAGCTTTCTTT. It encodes CASSIFLGQNTEAFF.

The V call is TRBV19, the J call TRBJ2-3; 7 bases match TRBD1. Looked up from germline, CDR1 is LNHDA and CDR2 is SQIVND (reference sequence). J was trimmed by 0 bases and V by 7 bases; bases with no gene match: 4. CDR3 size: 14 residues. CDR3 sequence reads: CASTRGSSTDTQYF. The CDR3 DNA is TGTGCCAGTACCAGGGGGTCTAGCACAGATACGCAGTATTTT.

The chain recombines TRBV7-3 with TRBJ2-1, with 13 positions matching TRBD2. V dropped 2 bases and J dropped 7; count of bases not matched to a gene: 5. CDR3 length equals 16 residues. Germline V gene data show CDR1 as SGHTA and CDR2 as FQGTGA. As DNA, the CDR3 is TGTGCCAGCAGCTTACCTGGGACTAGCGGGACGAATGAGCAGTTCTTC. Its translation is CASSLPGTSGTNEQFF.

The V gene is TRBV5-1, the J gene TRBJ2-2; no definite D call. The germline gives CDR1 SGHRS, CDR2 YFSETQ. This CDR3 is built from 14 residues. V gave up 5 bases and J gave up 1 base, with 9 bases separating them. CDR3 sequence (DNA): TGCGCCAGCAGTCCCAGGCTGAACACCGGGGAGCTGTTTTTT. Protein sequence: CASSPRLNTGELFF.

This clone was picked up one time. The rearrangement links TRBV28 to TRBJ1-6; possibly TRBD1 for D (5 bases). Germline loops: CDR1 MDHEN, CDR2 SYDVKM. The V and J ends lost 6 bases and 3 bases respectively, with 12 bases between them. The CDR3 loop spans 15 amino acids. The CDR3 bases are TGTGCCAGCAGCCTAGACAGTCTCTATAATTCACCCCTCCACTTT. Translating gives CASSLDSLYNSPLHF. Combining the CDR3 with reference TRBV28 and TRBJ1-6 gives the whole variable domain DVKVTQSSRYLVKRTGEKVFLECVQDMDHENMFWYRQDPGLGLRLIYFSYDVKMKEKGDIPEGYSVSREKKERFSLILESASTNQTSMYLCASSLDSLYNSPLHFGNGTRLTVT.